Following are 14 T cell receptor beta chains from one sample sequenced in a study of identical twins. Using its own MiXCR run on the 5' RACE reads, TCRdb lists one record per CDR3 protein. This table holds about 920,000 distinct CDR3 sequences, roughly 12% found once. These data were also filed under a second study, of yellow fever vaccine responses in identical twins.

Specimen: PBMCs. All receptors derive from a woman aged 18-30 years in good health.

This clonotype was found many times. The V and J genes are TRBV7-9 and TRBJ1-1; D call uncertain. This CDR3 is built from 11 residues. Germline lookup yields CDR1 SEHNR and CDR2 FQNEAQ (reference sequence). Trimming took off 6 bases at V and 4 bases at J, with 6 bases between the two ends. As DNA, the CDR3 is TGTGCCAGCAGGCGGTCCACTGAAGCTTTCTTT. Protein sequence: CASRRSTEAFF.

The sample holds a few counts of this clonotype. As DNA, the CDR3 is TGCGCCAGCAGCTTTACCACCCATGAGCAGTTCTTC. Amino acids: CASSFTTHEQFF. This chain uses TRBV5-1 with TRBJ2-1; no definite D call. Per germline, CDR1 SGHRS and CDR2 YFSETQ. The CDR3 extends over 12 amino acids. Trimming pared 2 bases from V and 8 bases from J, leaving 8 bases between.

This clonotype was counted only a few times. The V gene is TRBV14, the J gene TRBJ1-5; D call uncertain. The V and J ends lost 11 bases and 9 bases respectively, with 8 bases between them. The CDR3 sequence is 9 residues long. CDR1 SGHDN and CDR2 FVKESK come from the germline V gene. The DNA for the CDR3 is TGTGCCGGACGTAGGCCCCAGCATTTT. This gives the protein CAGRRPQHF.

This CDR3 is CATSDLGSERQQFF. Here the CDR3 DNA reads TGTGCCACCAGTGATTTAGGTAGTGAAAGGCAGCAGTTCTTC. The chain carries TRBV24-1 and TRBJ2-1; the D is unclear. V shed 1 base and J shed 11 bases, with 14 bases lying between them. The CDR3 is 14 residues long. Germline loops: CDR1 KGHDR, CDR2 SFDVKD.

The chain carries TRBV28 and TRBJ2-3; a weak D match, TRBD1 (6 bases). CDR3 length equals 16 residues. The germline V gene has CDR1 MDHEN and CDR2 SYDVKM. V lost 10 bases and J 0 bases, leaving 20 bases between the germline ends. CDR3 protein: CATGTSESPSTDTQYF. Here the CDR3 DNA reads TGTGCCACCGGGACATCCGAGAGTCCTAGCACAGATACGCAGTATTTT.

The table lists this clonotype with many counts. The DNA for the CDR3 is TGTGCCAGCAGCCTCCCGTGGGGATTTGGCTACACCTTC. This encodes CASSLPWGFGYTF. This chain joins TRBV28 and TRBJ1-2; D ambiguous. The CDR3 totals 13 residues. Per germline, CDR1 MDHEN and CDR2 SYDVKM. The V end lost 6 bases, the J end lost 7 bases, and 15 bases lay between the germline ends.

In its sample, this clonotype was seen many times. V is TRBV28 and J is TRBJ2-3; no reliable D call. The V end lost 2 bases, the J end lost 7 bases, and 7 bases lay between the germline ends. Germline V gene lookup returns CDR1 MDHEN and CDR2 SYDVKM. CDR3 length: 12 amino acids. CDR3 DNA sequence: TGTGCCAGCAGTTTAGGGTCTCATACGCAGTATTTT. Its protein is CASSLGSHTQYF.

The chain combines TRBV15 with TRBJ2-7; the D is unclear. The CDR3 has 13 residues. Trimming pared 3 bases from V and 3 bases from J, leaving 9 bases between. Germline loops: CDR1 LNHNV, CDR2 YYDKDF (reference sequence). The CDR3 coding sequence is TGTGCCACCAGCAGGAACCAGATCTACGAGCAGTACTTC. Its translation: CATSRNQIYEQYF.

There are a few counts of this clonotype. The chain's CDR3 is CASSATGTGQSPLHF. As DNA, the CDR3 is TGTGCCAGCAGCGCGACTGGGACAGGGCAATCACCCCTCCACTTT. The chain combines TRBV9 with TRBJ1-6; TRBD1 matches at 9 bases. Trimming at V came to 3 bases and at J to 10 bases, leaving 8 bases not matched to a gene. The CDR3 is 15 amino acids. Per the germline V gene, CDR1 is SGDLS and CDR2 is YYNGEE.

The V and J genes are TRBV18 and TRBJ2-1; tentative D call: TRBD2 (6 bases). Germline loops: CDR1 KGHSH, CDR2 LQKENI. V was shortened by 3 bases and J by 9 bases, with 12 bases between the two germline ends. The CDR3 sequence is 13 residues long. The CDR3, as DNA: TGTGCCAGCTCACCGGGGGGTCTCGGTGAGCAGTTCTTC. Translation: CASSPGGLGEQFF.

This clonotype was detected only a few times. This chain uses TRBV3-1 with TRBJ1-5; TRBD1 matches 10 bases. The trim removed 4 bases at V and 10 bases at J, leaving 10 bases unmatched. CDR3 length equals 15 residues. CDR1 and CDR2 (germline): LGHDT, YNNKEL (reference sequence). CDR3 amino acids: CASSPSGTGVRPQHF. CDR3 coding DNA: TGTGCCAGCAGCCCTTCCGGGACAGGGGTTCGACCCCAGCATTTT.

This clonotype was detected a few times. The rearrangement joins TRBV10-3 to TRBJ2-1; D not certain. This CDR3 has 14 amino acids. Germline-derived CDR1 and CDR2 are ENHRY and SYGVKD. V lost 0 bases and J lost 8, with 11 bases in between. The CDR3 sequence is CAISESLALDEQFF. The DNA for the CDR3 is TGTGCCATCAGTGAGTCGCTTGCGTTAGATGAGCAGTTCTTC.

This clonotype was found a few times. This rearrangement joins TRBV20-1 to TRBJ2-1; 11 bases align to TRBD1. V was clipped by 3 bases and J by 7 bases; unmatched bases: 8. CDR1 and CDR2 (germline): DFQATT, SNEGSKA (reference sequence). This CDR3 is 15 amino acids long. The CDR3 region is CSARADRGRVNEQFF. CDR3 coding DNA: TGCAGTGCTAGGGCGGACAGGGGGCGCGTGAATGAGCAGTTCTTC.

The V and J genes are TRBV2 and TRBJ1-1, with D tentatively TRBD1 (6 bases). CDR1 and CDR2 (germline): SNHLY, FYNNEI. This CDR3 contains 11 residues. V was clipped by 6 bases and J by 11 bases, with 13 bases between them. This CDR3 is CASSDGTRAFF. The CDR3 nucleotides are TGTGCCAGCAGCGATGGGACACGCGCTTTCTTT.